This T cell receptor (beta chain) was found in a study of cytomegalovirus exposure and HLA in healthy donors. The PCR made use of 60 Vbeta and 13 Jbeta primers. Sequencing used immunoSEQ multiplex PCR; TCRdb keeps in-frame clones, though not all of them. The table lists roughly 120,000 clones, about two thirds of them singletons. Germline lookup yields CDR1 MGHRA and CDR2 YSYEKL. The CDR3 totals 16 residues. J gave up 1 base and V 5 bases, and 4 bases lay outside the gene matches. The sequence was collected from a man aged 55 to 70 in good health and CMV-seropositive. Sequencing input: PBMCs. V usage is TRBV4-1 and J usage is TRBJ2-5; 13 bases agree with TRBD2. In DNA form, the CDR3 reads TGCGCCAGCAGCTATGGACTAGCGGGAGCCCAAGAGACCCAGTACTTC. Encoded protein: CASSYGLAGAQETQYF.